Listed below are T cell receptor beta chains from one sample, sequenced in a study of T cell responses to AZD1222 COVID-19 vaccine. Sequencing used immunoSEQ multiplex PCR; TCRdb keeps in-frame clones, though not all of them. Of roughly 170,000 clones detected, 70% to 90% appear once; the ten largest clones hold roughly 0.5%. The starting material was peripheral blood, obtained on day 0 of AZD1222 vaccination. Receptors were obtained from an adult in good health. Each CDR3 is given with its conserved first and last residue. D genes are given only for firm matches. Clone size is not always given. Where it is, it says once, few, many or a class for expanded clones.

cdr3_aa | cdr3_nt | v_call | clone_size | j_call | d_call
CASSLTTGGNTEAFF | TGTGCCAGCAGTTTAACTACAGGGGGGAACACTGAAGCTTTCTTT | TRBV27 | once | TRBJ1-1 | TRBD1
CATSPDPSGDYGYTF | TGTGCCACCAGCCCGGACCCATCCGGTGACTATGGCTACACCTTC | TRBV15 | NA | TRBJ1-2 | NA
CAWSVRGNQPQHF | TGTGCCTGGAGTGTACGGGGTAATCAGCCCCAGCATTTT | TRBV30 | NA | TRBJ1-5 | NA
CASSVVSGKGGELFF | TGTGCCAGCAGCGTAGTATCAGGGAAGGGCGGGGAGCTGTTTTTT | TRBV9 | NA | TRBJ2-2 | NA
CASSRPGQGGGYTF | TGTGCCAGCAGCCGCCCAGGACAGGGCGGGGGCTACACCTTC | TRBV21-1 | NA | TRBJ1-2 | NA
CASSQPYQETQYF | TGTGCCAGCAGCCAACCTTACCAAGAGACCCAGTACTTC | TRBV7-9 | NA | TRBJ2-5 | NA
CASRYPTYESYNEQFF | TGTGCCAGCAGGTACCCCACCTACGAGTCCTACAATGAGCAGTTCTTC | TRBV25-1 | NA | TRBJ2-1 | NA
CASSAPAGGQYF | TGTGCCAGCAGCGCACCCGCTGGCGGCCAGTACTTC | TRBV9 | NA | TRBJ2-5 | NA
CASSQGPGQAEETQYF | TGCGCCAGCAGCCAGGGGCCGGGACAGGCTGAAGAGACCCAGTACTTC | TRBV4-3 | NA | TRBJ2-5 | TRBD1
CSGTRSASAFF | TGCAGTGGGACCCGCTCAGCCTCAGCTTTCTTT | TRBV20-1 | NA | TRBJ1-1 | NA
CASSEPGTKSYEQYF | TGTGCCAGCAGTGAACCCGGGACAAAATCCTACGAGCAGTACTTC | TRBV25-1 | NA | TRBJ2-7 | NA
CASSKDGLSTGELFF | TGTGCCAGCAGCAAAGACGGCCTCAGCACCGGGGAGCTGTTTTTT | TRBV21-1 | NA | TRBJ2-2 | NA
CASSPGTNTGELFF | TGCGCCAGCAGCCCGGGGACTAACACCGGGGAGCTGTTTTTT | TRBV5-1 | NA | TRBJ2-2 | NA
CASSLFRGPGAETQYF | TGTGCCAGCAGTTTATTCCGGGGGCCCGGGGCGGAGACCCAGTACTTC | TRBV28 | NA | TRBJ2-5 | NA